These T cell receptor beta chains were read from a single sample in a study of spatial heterogeneity in lung cancer. Via MiXCR, TCRdb re-called the 5' RACE reads, giving one row per CDR3 protein. This sample has approximately 23,000 distinct CDR3 sequences, with 4% to 5.5% found just once. This material consisted of lung tumor tissue, taken at surgery. The receptors shown here come from a male donor with early-stage non-small cell lung cancer. CDR3s include the opening cysteine and the closing phenylalanine or tryptophan. The D gene is left open where the match is weak. Size tells how often a clone was seen (once, few, many) or the class of an expanded clone, and some rows leave it out.

D gene,J gene,clone size,V gene,CDR3 DNA,CDR3 protein
.,TRBJ2-3,many,TRBV2,TGTGCCAGCAGTAACGGACTACGGAAGACCACAGATACGCAGTATTTT,CASSNGLRKTTDTQYF
.,TRBJ2-7,.,TRBV11-2,TGTGCCAGCAGCTTCAGTCCCTCCTACGAGCAGTACTTC,CASSFSPSYEQYF
.,TRBJ2-1,many,TRBV6-2/TRBV6-3,TGTGCCAGCAGTTCGGGCGGAGGCTCCTACAATGAGCAGTTCTTC,CASSSGGGSYNEQFF
TRBD1,TRBJ1-4,.,TRBV6-5,TGTGCCAGCAGTTCCCACAGGGGGTCTTACTGGGAAAAACTGTTTTTT,CASSSHRGSYWEKLFF
TRBD1,TRBJ2-4,many,TRBV6-6,TGTGCCAGCAGTTACCCAACGGGACAGGGTAACATTCAGTACTTC,CASSYPTGQGNIQYF
.,TRBJ1-3,many,TRBV20-1,TGCAGTGCTCACGCTACAGGAAACACCATATATTTT,CSAHATGNTIYF
.,TRBJ2-7,many,TRBV13,TGTGCCAGCAGCCGTCGGAACCTGGGACCCAAGGCCTCCTACGAGCAGTACTTC,CASSRRNLGPKASYEQYF
.,TRBJ2-6,many,TRBV5-5,TGTGCCAGCAGCCTAGGACAGCTCTCTGGGGCCAACGTCCTGACTTTC,CASSLGQLSGANVLTF
TRBD1,TRBJ2-7,many,TRBV5-1,TGCGCCAGCAGCCCGGGACAGGAGGGGGCCGAGCAGTACTTC,CASSPGQEGAEQYF
.,TRBJ2-7,many,TRBV2,TGTGCCAGCAGTGACCACTACGAGCAGTACTTC,CASSDHYEQYF
.,TRBJ1-6,many,TRBV11-2,TGTGCCAGCAGCCTCAGCAAAACCGCTCCCTATAATTCACCCCTCCACTTT,CASSLSKTAPYNSPLHF
.,TRBJ1-3,.,TRBV6-2/TRBV6-3,TGTGCCAGCAGTTACTCCGGCGGAGGCACCATATATTTT,CASSYSGGGTIYF
.,TRBJ2-1,many,TRBV20-1,TGCAGTGCTAGCGACGGGGTCCGAGATGAGCAGTTCTTC,CSASDGVRDEQFF
.,TRBJ2-1,many,TRBV7-8,TGTGCCAGCAGCAGAAGCGGTTACCGCTTCTCCTACAATGAGCAGTTCTTC,CASSRSGYRFSYNEQFF
.,TRBJ2-7,many,TRBV7-2,TGTGCCAGCAGCCCCCGCCGGGTTGCTGGCTACGAGCAGTACTTC,CASSPRRVAGYEQYF
.,TRBJ2-2,many,TRBV7-9,TGTGCCAGCGAGGGAGCGGTAAACACCGGGGAGCTGTTTTTT,CASEGAVNTGELFF
.,TRBJ2-5,medium-sized,TRBV7-2,TGTGCCAGCAGAACGACTAGTAGGACAGAGACCCAGTACTTC,CASRTTSRTETQYF
.,TRBJ2-7,many,TRBV11-2,TGTGCCAGCAGCCCCGGGACGGACCTCAACGAGCAGTACTTC,CASSPGTDLNEQYF
.,TRBJ1-2,many,TRBV10-2,TGCGCCAGCAGTGATTGGACGAGGCGTGGCTACACCTTC,CASSDWTRRGYTF
TRBD1,TRBJ1-2,few,TRBV5-1,TGCGCCAGCAGCTTGACAGGGGCTTTCTATGGCTACACCTTC,CASSLTGAFYGYTF
TRBD1,TRBJ1-2,medium-sized,TRBV28,TGTGCCAGCAGTTCGCAGGGGGTACATACCTTC,CASSSQGVHTF
.,TRBJ2-4,many,TRBV29-1,TGCAGCGTTGACGTGGGCAACATTCAGTACTTC,CSVDVGNIQYF
.,TRBJ1-5,many,TRBV2,TGTGCCAGCAGTGAACAGGTATCAGATCAGCCCCAGCATTTT,CASSEQVSDQPQHF
TRBD1,TRBJ1-1,few,TRBV19,TGTGCCAGTAGTGCCCAGGGGGCAGACGGAGCGGGAGGCCTTGAAGCTTTCTTT,CASSAQGADGAGGLEAFF
TRBD1,TRBJ1-1,many,TRBV7-9,TGTGCCAGCAGACCCGGACAGGGGGAAGCTTTCTTT,CASRPGQGEAFF
TRBD1,TRBJ1-5,.,TRBV12-3/TRBV12-4,TGTGCCAGCAGTCCGGGACAGCCAAATCAGCCCCAGCATTTT,CASSPGQPNQPQHF
.,TRBJ1-4,many,TRBV29-1,TGCAGCGCATACAGGGAGATTAATGAAAAACTGTTTTTT,CSAYREINEKLFF
.,TRBJ2-3,many,TRBV20-1,TGCAGTGCTAGCAAGGGGGGGCCAGACACAGATACGCAGTATTTT,CSASKGGPDTDTQYF
.,TRBJ2-1,many,TRBV30,TGTGCCTGGAGTGTACAGGGCAATGAGCAGTTCTTC,CAWSVQGNEQFF
.,TRBJ1-6,.,TRBV12-5,TGTGCTAGTGGTTTGCCCCGGGACGGGAGCTCCTATAATTCACCCCTCCACTTT,CASGLPRDGSSYNSPLHF
.,TRBJ2-7,many,TRBV7-2,TGTGCCAGCAGAGTGCAAGTCGGACTCTCCAACGAGCAGTACTTC,CASRVQVGLSNEQYF
.,TRBJ1-1,medium-sized,TRBV28,TGTGCCAGCGGGCGGTACCGTGAAGCTTTCTTT,CASGRYREAFF
.,TRBJ1-1,many,TRBV7-2,TGTGCCAGCAGCCCCATCGGGACTTCACGAGGTACTGAAGCTTTCTTT,CASSPIGTSRGTEAFF
.,TRBJ1-2,many,TRBV28,TGTGCCAGCAGCTTCGGGACCCGAGGGGGCTACACCTTC,CASSFGTRGGYTF
.,TRBJ2-5,many,TRBV6-5,TGTGCCAGCAGTTCCAATCTCCAAGAGACCCAGTACTTC,CASSSNLQETQYF
TRBD2,TRBJ2-3,many,TRBV28,TGTGCCAGCGAACCGGGGGGTAGCGCAGATACGCAGTATTTT,CASEPGGSADTQYF
.,TRBJ1-5,many,TRBV21-1,TGTGCCAGCAGCAAATCTGCGGGACAGGGGAGTTTTCTCAATCAGCCCCAGCATTTT,CASSKSAGQGSFLNQPQHF
.,TRBJ2-3,many,TRBV9,TGTGCCAGCAGCCCTAGTACTGTGCAGTCTAGCACAGATACGCAGTATTTT,CASSPSTVQSSTDTQYF
TRBD2,TRBJ2-2,many,TRBV9,TGTGCCAGCAGCGAGACCCCTTACGCGGGAGACATCGGGGAGCTGTTTTTT,CASSETPYAGDIGELFF
.,TRBJ1-3,.,TRBV6-1,TGTGCCAGCAGTGAAGTAGTCTCTGGAAACACCATATATTTT,CASSEVVSGNTIYF
TRBD1,TRBJ1-2,many,TRBV12-3/TRBV12-4,TGTGCCAGCAGGCAACAGGGGAAGGGGGGCTACACCTTC,CASRQQGKGGYTF